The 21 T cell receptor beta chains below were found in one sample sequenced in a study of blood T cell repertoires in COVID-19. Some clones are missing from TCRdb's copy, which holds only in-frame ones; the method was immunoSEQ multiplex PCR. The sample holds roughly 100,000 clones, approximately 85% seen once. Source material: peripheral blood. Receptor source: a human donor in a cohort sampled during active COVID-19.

The CDR3 loop is CASSISGTGVYEQYF. For the CDR3, the DNA is TGTGCCAGTAGTATAAGCGGGACAGGCGTCTACGAGCAGTACTTC. V and J are TRBV19 and TRBJ2-7; possibly TRBD1 for D (8 bases). The CDR3 contains 15 residues. Trimming took 2 bases from V and 3 from J, leaving 14 bases between them. Germline V lookup: CDR1 LNHDA, CDR2 SQIVND (reference sequence). Full variable domain (outside the CDR3, taken from reference TRBV19 and TRBJ2-7): DGGITQSPKYLFRKEGQNVTLSCEQNLNHDAMYWYRQDPGQGLRLIYYSQIVNDFQKGDIAEGYSVSREKKESFPLTVTSAQKNPTAFYLCASSISGTGVYEQYFGPGTRLTVT.

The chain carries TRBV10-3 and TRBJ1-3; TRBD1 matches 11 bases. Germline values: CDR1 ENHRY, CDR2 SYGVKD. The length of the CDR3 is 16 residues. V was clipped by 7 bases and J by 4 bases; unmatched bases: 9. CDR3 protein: CAITTGQGARGNTIYF. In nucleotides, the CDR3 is TGTGCCATCACCACCGGACAGGGGGCGCGGGGAAACACCATATATTTT.

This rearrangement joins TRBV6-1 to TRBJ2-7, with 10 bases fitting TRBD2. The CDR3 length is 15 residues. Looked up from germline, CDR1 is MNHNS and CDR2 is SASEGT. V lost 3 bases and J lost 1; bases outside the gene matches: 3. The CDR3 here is CASSELLAGSYEQYF. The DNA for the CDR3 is TGTGCCAGCAGTGAGCTACTAGCGGGATCCTACGAGCAGTACTTC.

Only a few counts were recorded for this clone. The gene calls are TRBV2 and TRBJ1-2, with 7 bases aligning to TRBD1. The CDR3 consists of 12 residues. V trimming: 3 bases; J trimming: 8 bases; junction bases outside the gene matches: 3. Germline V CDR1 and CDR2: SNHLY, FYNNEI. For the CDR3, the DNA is TGTGCCAGCAGTGATTGGACAGGCGGCTACACCTTC. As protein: CASSDWTGGYTF.

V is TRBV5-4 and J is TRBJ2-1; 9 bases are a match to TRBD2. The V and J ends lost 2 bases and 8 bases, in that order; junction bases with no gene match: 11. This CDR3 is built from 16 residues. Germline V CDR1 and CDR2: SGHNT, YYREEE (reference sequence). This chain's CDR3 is CASSFFLAGGPDEQFF. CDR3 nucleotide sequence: TGTGCCAGCAGCTTCTTCTTGGCGGGAGGGCCGGATGAGCAGTTCTTC. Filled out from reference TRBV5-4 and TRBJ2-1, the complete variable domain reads ETGVTQSPTHLIKTRGQQVTLRCSSQSGHNTVSWYQQALGQGPQFIFQYYREEENGRGNFPPRFSGLQFPNYSSELNVNALELDDSALYLCASSFFLAGGPDEQFFGPGTRLTVL.

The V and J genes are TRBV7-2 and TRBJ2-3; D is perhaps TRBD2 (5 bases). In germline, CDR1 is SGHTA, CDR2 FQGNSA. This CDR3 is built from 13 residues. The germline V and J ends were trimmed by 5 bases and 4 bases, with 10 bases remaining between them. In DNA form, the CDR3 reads TGTGCCAGCAGCCGCCCCGGGGCAGATACGCAGTATTTT. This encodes CASSRPGADTQYF. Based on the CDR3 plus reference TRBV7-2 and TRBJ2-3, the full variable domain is GAGVSQSPSNKVTEKGKDVELRCDPISGHTALYWYRQSLGQGLEFLIYFQGNSAPDKSGLPSDRFSAERTGGSVSTLTIQRTQQEDSAVYLCASSRPGADTQYFGPGTRLTVL.

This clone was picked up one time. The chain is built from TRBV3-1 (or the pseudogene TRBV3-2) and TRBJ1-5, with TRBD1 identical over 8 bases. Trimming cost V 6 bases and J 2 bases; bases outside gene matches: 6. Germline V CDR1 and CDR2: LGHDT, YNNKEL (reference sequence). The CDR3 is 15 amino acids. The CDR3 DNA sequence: TGTGCCAGCAGTCTTGACAGGGGAGGCAATCAGCCCCAGCATTTT. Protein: CASSLDRGGNQPQHF.

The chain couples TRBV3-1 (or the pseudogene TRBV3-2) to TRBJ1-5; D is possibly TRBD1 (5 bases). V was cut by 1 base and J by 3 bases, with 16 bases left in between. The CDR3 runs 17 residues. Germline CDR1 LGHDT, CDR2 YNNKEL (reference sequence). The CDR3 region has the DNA TGTGCCAGCAGCCAAGTGCCAGGGAAGATTAACAATCAGCCCCAGCATTTT. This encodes CASSQVPGKINNQPQHF.

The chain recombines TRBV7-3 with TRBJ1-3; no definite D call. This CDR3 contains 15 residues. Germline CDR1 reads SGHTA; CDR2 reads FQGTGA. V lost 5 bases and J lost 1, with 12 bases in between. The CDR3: CASSLDGLSGNTIYF. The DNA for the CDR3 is TGTGCCAGCAGCCTGGACGGACTTTCTGGAAACACCATATATTTT.

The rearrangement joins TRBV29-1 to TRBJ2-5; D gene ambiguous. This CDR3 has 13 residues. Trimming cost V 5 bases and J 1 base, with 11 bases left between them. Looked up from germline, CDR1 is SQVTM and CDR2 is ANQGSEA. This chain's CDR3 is CSVNSVSQETQYF. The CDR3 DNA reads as TGCAGCGTTAACAGTGTGTCCCAAGAGACCCAGTACTTC. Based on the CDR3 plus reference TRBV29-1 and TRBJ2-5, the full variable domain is SAVISQKPSRDICQRGTSLTIQCQVDSQVTMMFWYRQQPGQSLTLIATANQGSEATYESGFVIDKFPISRPNLTFSTLTVSNMSPEDSSIYLCSVNSVSQETQYFGPGTRLLVL.

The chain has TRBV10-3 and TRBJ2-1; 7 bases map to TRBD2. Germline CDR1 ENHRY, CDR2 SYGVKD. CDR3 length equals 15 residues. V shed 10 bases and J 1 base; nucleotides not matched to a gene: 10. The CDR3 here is CATIRELASYNEQFF. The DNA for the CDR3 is TGTGCCACCATCCGGGAACTAGCGTCCTACAATGAGCAGTTCTTC.

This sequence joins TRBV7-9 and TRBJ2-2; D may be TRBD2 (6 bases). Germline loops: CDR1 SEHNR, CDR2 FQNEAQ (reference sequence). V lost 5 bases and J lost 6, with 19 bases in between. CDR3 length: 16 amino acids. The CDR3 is CASSITSTQESGELFF. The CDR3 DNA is TGTGCCAGCAGCATTACTAGCACCCAAGAGTCCGGGGAGCTGTTTTTT.

The chain's CDR3 is CASSKGEGIPPYEQYF. CDR3 sequence (DNA): TGTGCCAGCAGCAAGGGGGAGGGGATCCCACCCTACGAGCAGTACTTC. The chain employs TRBV21-1 and TRBJ2-7; the table's D call of TRBD2 was not tested on the DNA. TRBV21-1 constitutes a pseudogene. The CDR3 is made up of 16 amino acids.

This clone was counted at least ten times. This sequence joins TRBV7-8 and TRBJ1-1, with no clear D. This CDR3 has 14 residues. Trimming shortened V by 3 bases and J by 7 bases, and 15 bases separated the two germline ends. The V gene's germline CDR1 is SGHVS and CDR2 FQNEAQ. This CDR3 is CASSFGGSTLEAFF. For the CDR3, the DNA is TGTGCCAGCAGCTTTGGAGGTAGCACACTTGAAGCTTTCTTT.

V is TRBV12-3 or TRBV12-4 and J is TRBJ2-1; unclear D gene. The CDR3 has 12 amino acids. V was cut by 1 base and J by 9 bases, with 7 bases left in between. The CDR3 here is CASSLGSREQFF. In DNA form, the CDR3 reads TGTGCCAGCAGTTTAGGGAGTCGTGAGCAGTTCTTC.

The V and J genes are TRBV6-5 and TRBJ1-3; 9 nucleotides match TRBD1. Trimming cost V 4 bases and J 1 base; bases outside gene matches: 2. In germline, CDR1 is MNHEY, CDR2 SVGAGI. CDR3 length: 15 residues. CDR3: CASSSGTGSGNTIYF. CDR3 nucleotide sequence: TGTGCCAGCAGTTCCGGGACAGGGTCTGGAAACACCATATATTTT.

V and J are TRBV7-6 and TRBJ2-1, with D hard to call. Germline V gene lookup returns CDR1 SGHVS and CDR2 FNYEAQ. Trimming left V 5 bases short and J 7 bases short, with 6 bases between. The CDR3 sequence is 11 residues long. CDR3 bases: TGTGCCAGCAGCCACGGGAATGAGCAGTTCTTC. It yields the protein CASSHGNEQFF.

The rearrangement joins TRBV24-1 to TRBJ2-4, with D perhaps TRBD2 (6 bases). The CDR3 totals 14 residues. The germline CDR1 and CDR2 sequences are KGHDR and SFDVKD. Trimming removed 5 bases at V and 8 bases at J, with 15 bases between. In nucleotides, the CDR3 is TGTGCCACCAGTGGTTCGCGGGAAAGTTACATTCAGTACTTC. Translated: CATSGSRESYIQYF.

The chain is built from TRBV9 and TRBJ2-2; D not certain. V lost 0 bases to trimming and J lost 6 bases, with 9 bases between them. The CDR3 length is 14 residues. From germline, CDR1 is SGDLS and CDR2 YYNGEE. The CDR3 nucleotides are TGTGCCAGCAGCGTAGCTACCGGGTCCGGGGAGCTGTTTTTT. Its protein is CASSVATGSGELFF.

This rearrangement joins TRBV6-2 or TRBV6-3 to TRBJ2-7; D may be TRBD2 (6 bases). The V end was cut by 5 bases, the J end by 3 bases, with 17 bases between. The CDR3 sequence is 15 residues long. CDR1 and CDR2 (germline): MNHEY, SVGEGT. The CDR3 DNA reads TGTGCCAGCAGTACATTCGGCGGGGTTGGCTACGAGCAGTACTTC. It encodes CASSTFGGVGYEQYF.

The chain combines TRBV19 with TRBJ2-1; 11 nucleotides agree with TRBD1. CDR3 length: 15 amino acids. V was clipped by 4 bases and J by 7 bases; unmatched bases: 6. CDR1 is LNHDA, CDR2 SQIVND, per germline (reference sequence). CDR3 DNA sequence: TGTGCCAGTAGTAAAGGACAGGGGGCATTAAATGAGCAGTTCTTC. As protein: CASSKGQGALNEQFF.